This record looks at one TCR beta chain sequence and its context. No antigen is known for it. Per germline, CDR1 LGHNA and CDR2 YSLEER. The CDR3 loop spans 16 amino acids. The ends lost 0 bases at V and 5 bases at J; junction bases unmatched: 6. Sequencing was performed with immunoSEQ multiplex PCR; in TCRdb, only in-frame clones are kept and a portion is missing. Of millions of clones listed, 93% are singletons. The data were taken from a study of shared clonotypes between healthy human individuals. The study, taken as a whole, reports: Naive subsets typically showed greater estimated richness than memory subsets.

CD4+ cell separation produced CD45RA+ naive and CD45RA-negative memory subsets. The chain joins TRBV4-3 to TRBJ1-4; 7 bases map to TRBD1. The origin of this receptor is a man aged 18 to 29 in good health. Some clones in this sample may be carry-over from other donors' samples. The material sequenced was naive CD4+ T cells from PBMCs. The subset here: CD45RA+ positively selected. Written as DNA, the CDR3 is TGCGCCAGCAGCCAAGACCAAGGGGGCGGAAATGAAAAACTGTTTTTT. This codes for CASSQDQGGGNEKLFF.